The clone carrying this T cell receptor beta chain has a count of ten or more. The study defined stable Graves' hyperthyroidism as no ophthalmopathy progression within 18 months. Exclusion followed for patients with uncontrolled infection, other autoimmune disease, pregnancy or lactation. Diagnosing involved the use of clinical symptoms, serum thyroxine and TRAb, thyroid ultrasound and orbital computed tomography. The authors took PBMCs from 8 to 10 ml fresh peripheral blood. The data were obtained in a study of T cells in Graves' hyperthyroidism and ophthalmopathy. RNA transcripts were the template for amplifying TCR beta CDR3 regions. When the TCR CDR3 underwent first-round RT-PCR, the HTBI primer set was used. TCRdb passed the multiplex PCR reads through MiXCR, listing each CDR3 protein once. The top ten hold around half of the sample, which has approximately 330,000 distinct CDR3 sequences, roughly 23% seen once.

This CDR3 has 13 amino acids. Germline CDR1 and CDR2: SGHTA and FQGTGA. The germline V and J ends were trimmed by 5 bases and 5 bases, with 12 bases remaining between them. This TCR derives from a woman between 50 and 59 years old with Graves' hyperthyroidism. This chain connects TRBV7-3 to TRBJ2-5, with a weak D call TRBD1 (6 bases). The sample taken for sequencing was blood. CDR3 amino acids: CASSRTGPETQYF. For the CDR3, the DNA is TGTGCCAGCAGCAGAACAGGGCCTGAGACCCAGTACTTC.